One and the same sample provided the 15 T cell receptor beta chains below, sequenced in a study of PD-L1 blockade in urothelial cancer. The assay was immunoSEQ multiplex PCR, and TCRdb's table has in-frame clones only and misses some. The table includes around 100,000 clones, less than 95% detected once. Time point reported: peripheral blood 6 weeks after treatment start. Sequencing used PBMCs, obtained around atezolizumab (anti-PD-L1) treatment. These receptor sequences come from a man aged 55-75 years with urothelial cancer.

The CDR3 DNA follows: TGTGCCAGTAGTACAACAGGGAACACTGAAGCTTTCTTT. Amino acid sequence: CASSTTGNTEAFF. V gene TRBV19 combines with J gene TRBJ1-1, with a weak D call TRBD1 (5 bases). CDR3 length: 13 amino acids. Germline CDR1 LNHDA, CDR2 SQIVND (reference sequence). V lost 4 bases, J lost 1 base, and 7 bases lay in between.

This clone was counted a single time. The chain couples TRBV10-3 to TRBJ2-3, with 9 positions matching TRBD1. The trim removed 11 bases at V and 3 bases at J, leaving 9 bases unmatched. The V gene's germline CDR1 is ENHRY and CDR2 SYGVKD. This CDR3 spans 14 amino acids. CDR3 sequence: CAAQQGAGTDTQYF. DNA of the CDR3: TGTGCCGCCCAACAGGGGGCTGGGACAGATACGCAGTATTTT.

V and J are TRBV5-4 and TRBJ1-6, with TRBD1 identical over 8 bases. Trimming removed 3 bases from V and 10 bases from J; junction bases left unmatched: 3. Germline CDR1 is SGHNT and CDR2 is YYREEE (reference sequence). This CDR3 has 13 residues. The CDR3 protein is CASSWTGNSPLHF. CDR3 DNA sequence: TGTGCCAGCAGCTGGACAGGGAACTCACCCCTCCACTTT.

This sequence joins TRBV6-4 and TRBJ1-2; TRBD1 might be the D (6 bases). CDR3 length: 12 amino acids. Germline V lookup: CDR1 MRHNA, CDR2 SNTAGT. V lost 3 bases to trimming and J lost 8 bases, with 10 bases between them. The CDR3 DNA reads TGTGCCAGCAGTGATTTGACAGGAGGCTACACCTTC. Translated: CASSDLTGGYTF.

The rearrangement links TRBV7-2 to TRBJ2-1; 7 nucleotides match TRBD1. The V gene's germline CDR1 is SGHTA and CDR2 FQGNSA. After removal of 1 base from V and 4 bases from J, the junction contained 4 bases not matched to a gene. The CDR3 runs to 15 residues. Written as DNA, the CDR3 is TGTGCCAGCAGCTTAGACAGGGGTGCATACAATGAGCAGTTCTTC. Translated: CASSLDRGAYNEQFF.

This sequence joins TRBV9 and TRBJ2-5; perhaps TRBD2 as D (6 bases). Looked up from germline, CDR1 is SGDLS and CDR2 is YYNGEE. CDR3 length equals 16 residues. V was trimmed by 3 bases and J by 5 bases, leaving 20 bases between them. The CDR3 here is CASSGSARGAGETQYF. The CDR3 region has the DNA TGTGCCAGCAGCGGTAGCGCACGAGGGGCGGGGGAGACCCAGTACTTC.

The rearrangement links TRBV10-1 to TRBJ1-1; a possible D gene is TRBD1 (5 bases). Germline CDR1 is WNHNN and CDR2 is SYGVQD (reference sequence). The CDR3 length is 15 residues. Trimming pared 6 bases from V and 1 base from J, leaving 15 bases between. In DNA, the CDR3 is TGCGCCAGCAGGAAGACAGCCGCCGCGAACACTGAAGCTTTCTTT. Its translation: CASRKTAAANTEAFF.

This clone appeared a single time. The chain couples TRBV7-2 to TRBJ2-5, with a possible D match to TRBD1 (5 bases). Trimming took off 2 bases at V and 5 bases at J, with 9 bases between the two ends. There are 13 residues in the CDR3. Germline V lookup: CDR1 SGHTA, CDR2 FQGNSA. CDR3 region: CASSLTGWETQYF. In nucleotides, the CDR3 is TGTGCCAGCAGCTTAACAGGTTGGGAGACCCAGTACTTC.

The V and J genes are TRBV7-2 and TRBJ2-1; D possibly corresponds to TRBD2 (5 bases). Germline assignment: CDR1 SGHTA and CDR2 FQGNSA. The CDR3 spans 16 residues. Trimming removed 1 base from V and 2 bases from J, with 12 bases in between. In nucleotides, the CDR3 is TGTGCCAGCAGCTTAGAGGGTAGCGTCGCCTACAATGAGCAGTTCTTC. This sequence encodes CASSLEGSVAYNEQFF.

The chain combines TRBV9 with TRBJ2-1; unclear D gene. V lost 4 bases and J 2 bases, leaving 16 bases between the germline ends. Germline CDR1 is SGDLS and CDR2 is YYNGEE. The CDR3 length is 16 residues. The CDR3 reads CASSPGGFQAYNEQFF. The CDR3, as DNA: TGTGCCAGCAGCCCAGGTGGATTCCAAGCCTACAATGAGCAGTTCTTC.

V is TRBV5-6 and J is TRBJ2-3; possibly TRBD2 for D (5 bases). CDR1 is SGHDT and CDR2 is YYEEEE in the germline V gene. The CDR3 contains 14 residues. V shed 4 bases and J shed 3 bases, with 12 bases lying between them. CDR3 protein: CASSQNRETDTQYF. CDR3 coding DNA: TGTGCCAGCAGCCAAAATCGGGAAACAGATACGCAGTATTTT.

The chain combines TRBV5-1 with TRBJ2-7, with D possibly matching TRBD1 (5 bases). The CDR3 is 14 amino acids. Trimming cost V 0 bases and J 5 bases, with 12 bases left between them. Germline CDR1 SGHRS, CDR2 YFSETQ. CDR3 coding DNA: TGCGCCAGCAGCTTGGATCCAGGGCCCAACGAGCAGTACTTC. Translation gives CASSLDPGPNEQYF.

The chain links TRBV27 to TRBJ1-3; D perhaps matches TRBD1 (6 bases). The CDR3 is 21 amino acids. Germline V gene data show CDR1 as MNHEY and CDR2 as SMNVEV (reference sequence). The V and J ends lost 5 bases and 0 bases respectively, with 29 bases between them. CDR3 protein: CASSPTPGLGGQVVSGNTIYF. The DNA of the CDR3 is TGTGCCAGCAGTCCCACCCCCGGTCTCGGGGGGCAAGTGGTCTCTGGAAACACCATATATTTT.

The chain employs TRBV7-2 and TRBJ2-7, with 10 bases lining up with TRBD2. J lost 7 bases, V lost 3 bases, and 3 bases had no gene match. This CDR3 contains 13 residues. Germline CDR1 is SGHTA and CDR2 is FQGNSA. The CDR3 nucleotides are TGTGCCAGCAGCTTCCTAGCGGGAGTAGAGCAGTACTTC. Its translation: CASSFLAGVEQYF.

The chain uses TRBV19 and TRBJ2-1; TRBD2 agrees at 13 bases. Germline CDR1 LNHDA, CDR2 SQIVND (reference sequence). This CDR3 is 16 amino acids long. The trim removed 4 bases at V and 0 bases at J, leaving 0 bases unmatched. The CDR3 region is CASSRTSGGSYNEQFF. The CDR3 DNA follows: TGTGCCAGTAGTAGGACTAGCGGGGGCTCCTACAATGAGCAGTTCTTC.